This TCR beta chain was sequenced for a study of T cell repertoires in cytomegalovirus infection. Study-level background: Public TCR beta signatures marked donors with CMV infection and the matching HLA.

The CDR3 is made up of 13 amino acids. V lost 5 bases, J lost 1 base, and 9 bases lay in between. As regards this clonotype: Its antigen is undetermined.

One entry per CDR3 protein, called by TCRdb with MiXCR from the reads. The data show about 570,000 distinct CDR3 sequences, about 39% seen once. Study-level points and caveats: Within the response measured ex vivo, HLA-C-restricted CMV-specific TCR beta clonotypes were dominant.

This sequence joins TRBV12-3 or TRBV12-4 and TRBJ2-7, with unresolved D. The clonotype comes from a human donor in good health (CMV status not recorded). Some clones in this sample may be carry-over from other donors' samples. Material: cultured PBMCs, obtained from culture after CMV antigen stimulation. Here the CDR3 reads CASSAPSSYEQYF. The CDR3 DNA sequence: TGTGCCAGCAGTGCACCCAGTTCCTACGAGCAGTACTTC.